The 20 T cell receptor beta chains presented below share a single source sample, sequenced in a study of blood T cells in healthy people across ages. A second about 7 to 12 cycle PCR used barcoded and J-beta primers. TCRdb processed the 5' RACE reads anew with MiXCR; each CDR3 protein has one entry. The sample lists under 1,100,000 distinct CDR3 sequences; approximately 25% were seen once. These records were also assigned to another study, of T cells of mothers and their children.

Specimen: blood. The receptors stem from a girl aged 2-10 years in good health.

This clonotype came up a few times. This chain links TRBV6-5 with TRBJ1-4, with no clear D. The germline CDR1 and CDR2 sequences are MNHEY and SVGAGI. This CDR3 has 15 amino acids. V lost 6 bases and J lost 5, with 16 bases in between. This chain's CDR3 is CASSPVPEANEKLFF. The DNA for the CDR3 is TGTGCCAGCAGCCCCGTGCCGGAGGCCAATGAAAAACTGTTTTTT.

The chain joins TRBV6-2 or TRBV6-3 to TRBJ1-1, with D perhaps matching TRBD1 (6 bases). Per germline, CDR1 MNHEY and CDR2 SVGEGT. This CDR3 region has 14 residues. The V end was cut by 4 bases, the J end by 8 bases, with 17 bases between. Here the CDR3 reads CASSSGGIRAEAFF. CDR3 DNA: TGTGCCAGCAGTTCCGGGGGCATTCGGGCCGAAGCTTTCTTT.

The rearrangement links TRBV5-1 to TRBJ2-5; D not resolved. The assigned J gene may be wrong: the sequence end matches TRBJ2-7 better. CDR1 is SGHRS and CDR2 is YFSETQ in the germline V gene. This CDR3 contains 14 residues. The CDR3 nucleotides are TGCGCCAGCAGCCCGGCAAGTCCCCAAGGCGAGCAGTACTTC. Translation: CASSPASPQGEQYF.

V and J are TRBV4-3 and TRBJ2-3; the D is unclear. CDR1 is LGHNA, CDR2 YSLEER, per germline. The CDR3 has 18 residues. V dropped 1 base and J dropped 0 bases, with 17 bases sitting between them. Here the CDR3 reads CASSQVPYTDESTDTQYF. For the CDR3, the DNA is TGCGCCAGCAGCCAAGTGCCCTATACAGACGAAAGCACAGATACGCAGTATTTT.

The CDR3, as DNA: TGTGCCAGCAGCTTAGGGGTACGGGACAGGTTTCAAGAGACCCAGTACTTC. Protein product: CASSLGVRDRFQETQYF. This chain connects TRBV7-2 to TRBJ2-5; 8 bases fit TRBD1. Germline V lookup: CDR1 SGHTA, CDR2 FQGNSA. Trimming removed 1 base from V and 2 bases from J; junction bases left unmatched: 9. The CDR3 has 17 amino acids. The full variable domain, with the rest looked up from reference TRBV7-2 and TRBJ2-5, is GAGVSQSPSNKVTEKGKDVELRCDPISGHTALYWYRQSLGQGLEFLIYFQGNSAPDKSGLPSDRFSAERTGGSVSTLTIQRTQQEDSAVYLCASSLGVRDRFQETQYFGPGTRLLVL.

This clonotype was found a few times. This chain uses TRBV3-1 with TRBJ2-1; 12 bases are a match to TRBD2. Germline CDR1 LGHDT, CDR2 YNNKEL (reference sequence). Germline trimming cut 3 bases from V and 9 bases from J; bases unmatched to any gene: 3. CDR3 size: 14 residues. CDR3 region: CASSHMTSGSEQFF. CDR3 coding DNA: TGTGCCAGCAGCCATATGACTAGCGGGAGTGAGCAGTTCTTC.

In DNA, the CDR3 is TGTGCCAGCAGCCAAGATCGTTTGGGACTAGCATTACAAACAGATACGCAGTATTTT. It yields the protein CASSQDRLGLALQTDTQYF. The chain carries TRBV3-1 and TRBJ2-3; 9 positions match TRBD2. The ends lost 0 bases at V and 3 bases at J; junction bases unmatched: 13. Per the germline V gene, CDR1 is LGHDT and CDR2 is YNNKEL (reference sequence). This CDR3 spans 19 amino acids.

The CDR3 loop is CASSHPRLPSGGSYNEQFF. DNA of the CDR3: TGCGCCAGCAGCCATCCCCGGCTTCCCAGCGGAGGCTCCTACAATGAGCAGTTCTTC. The chain joins TRBV4-1 to TRBJ2-1; D is possibly TRBD2 (5 bases). The CDR3 is 19 amino acids. Germline assignment: CDR1 MGHRA and CDR2 YSYEKL. The V gene lost 3 bases and the J gene lost 0 bases, with 21 bases spanning the gap.

The chain has TRBV20-1 and TRBJ2-5, with TRBD2 matching over 7 bases. With 2 bases clipped from V and 6 bases from J, the junction kept 6 bases outside the gene matches. The CDR3 spans 13 residues. Germline V gene data show CDR1 as DFQATT and CDR2 as SNEGSKA (reference sequence). CDR3 residues: CSARRLAGQTQYF. For the CDR3, the DNA is TGCAGTGCTAGACGACTAGCCGGACAGACCCAGTACTTC.

The chain uses TRBV27 and TRBJ1-1; 10 bases align to TRBD1. There are 16 residues in the CDR3. Germline CDR1 is MNHEY and CDR2 is SMNVEV (reference sequence). Trimming took 6 bases from V and 0 from J; bases not matched to a gene: 7. In DNA, the CDR3 is TGTGCCAGCAGCCCCGGGACAGGGGACTTGAACACTGAAGCTTTCTTT. Encoded protein: CASSPGTGDLNTEAFF.

In its sample, this clonotype was seen a few times. The rearrangement links TRBV15 to TRBJ1-5; D unresolved. Germline V CDR1 and CDR2: LNHNV, YYDKDF (reference sequence). Trimming removed 1 base from V and 5 bases from J, with 9 bases in between. The CDR3 runs to 14 residues. CDR3 region: CATSRGDGYQPQHF. CDR3 in DNA: TGTGCCACCAGCAGAGGGGATGGTTATCAGCCCCAGCATTTT. Using reference TRBV15 and TRBJ1-5 for the parts outside the CDR3, the full variable domain is DAMVIQNPRYQVTQFGKPVTLSCSQTLNHNVMYWYQQKSSQAPKLLFHYYDKDFNNEADTPDNFQSRRPNTSFCFLDIRSPGLGDTAMYLCATSRGDGYQPQHFGDGTRLSIL.

The chain employs TRBV7-9 and TRBJ2-2; D is perhaps TRBD1 (6 bases). Trimming shortened V by 5 bases and J by 7 bases, and 20 bases separated the two germline ends. Germline loops: CDR1 SEHNR, CDR2 FQNEAQ (reference sequence). The CDR3 consists of 16 residues. The CDR3 nucleotides read TGTGCCAGCAGCACAACGCCACCTAACAGGGTCGGGGAGCTGTTTTTT. It translates to CASSTTPPNRVGELFF.

The chain joins TRBV20-1 to TRBJ1-5, with 7 bases aligning to TRBD1. This CDR3 has 15 residues. V shed 3 bases, J shed 7 bases, and the junction held 12 bases outside the gene matches. The germline CDR1 and CDR2 sequences are DFQATT and SNEGSKA (reference sequence). As DNA, the CDR3 is TGCAGTGCTAGTCCTTTTGGACAGGCGCGGCAGCCCCAGCATTTT. Translation: CSASPFGQARQPQHF.

This sequence joins TRBV11-2 and TRBJ2-1; 8 nucleotides match TRBD2. This CDR3 is built from 15 residues. With V trimmed by 5 bases and J by 12 bases, 15 bases remained unmatched. From germline, CDR1 is SGHAT and CDR2 FQNNGV. CDR3 coding DNA: TGTGCCAGCAGCCCCGAGGGAGCGGGGGCTTTGGGGCAGTTCTTC. Translated, it gives CASSPEGAGALGQFF.

This clonotype was counted a few times. The gene calls are TRBV7-8 and TRBJ2-5; 8 nucleotides line up with TRBD2. In germline, CDR1 is SGHVS, CDR2 FQNEAQ. The CDR3 sequence is 18 residues long. V shed 7 bases, J shed 7 bases, and the junction held 23 bases outside the gene matches. The CDR3 region is CASNSPGGGPPFVGTQYF. CDR3 DNA: TGTGCCAGCAACTCCCCGGGGGGGGGACCACCGTTTGTGGGGACCCAGTACTTC.

The genes are TRBV12-3 or TRBV12-4 and TRBJ2-5, with TRBD2 matching over 7 bases. V dropped 6 bases and J dropped 1; count of bases not matched to a gene: 11. The CDR3 is 16 amino acids. CDR3 region: CASSDRLARGQETQYF. The CDR3 DNA sequence: TGTGCCAGCAGCGACAGACTAGCAAGGGGCCAAGAGACCCAGTACTTC.

In the case of this clonotype: Since no conserved phenylalanine or tryptophan closes the CDR3, a read error is the likely cause. The chain joins TRBV6-5 to TRBJ2-5; D uncertain. CDR1 is MNHEY and CDR2 is SVGAGI in the germline V gene. This CDR3 contains 13 residues. V was trimmed by 0 bases and J by 1 base, leaving 3 bases between them. The chain's CDR3 is CASSYSGQETQYL. CDR3 coding DNA: TGTGCCAGCAGTTACTCGGGCCAAGAGACCCAGTACCTC.

The chain combines TRBV20-1 with TRBJ2-3; perhaps D is TRBD1 or TRBD2 (5 bases each). Trimming removed 6 bases at V and 3 bases at J, with 13 bases between. There are 13 residues in the CDR3. Germline loops: CDR1 DFQATT, CDR2 SNEGSKA (reference sequence). For the CDR3, the DNA is TGCAGTGCGTGGGGGTCGGAAACAGATACGCAGTATTTT. Protein product: CSAWGSETDTQYF.

The J gene is TRBJ2-5, the V gene TRBV24-1; D is perhaps TRBD1 or TRBD2 (5 bases each). The J call may be mistaken, given a closer DNA end match to TRBJ2-7. The CDR3 spans 16 residues. Looked up from germline, CDR1 is KGHDR and CDR2 is SFDVKD. CDR3 bases: TGTGCCACCAGTGACTCCGGGACCGATCTCTCCTACGAGCAGTACTTC. Its translation is CATSDSGTDLSYEQYF.

The CDR3 DNA is TGTGCCAGCAGTTCACACGGGGAAACAGATACGCAGTATTTT. Residues: CASSSHGETDTQYF. The V gene is TRBV7-3, the J gene TRBJ2-3; the D gene is possibly TRBD2 (5 bases). Trimming cost V 6 bases and J 3 bases, with 13 bases left between them. In germline, CDR1 is SGHTA, CDR2 FQGTGA. The CDR3 extends over 14 amino acids. Full variable domain (rest looked up from reference TRBV7-3 and TRBJ2-3): GAGVSQTPSNKVTEKGKYVELRCDPISGHTALYWYRQSLGQGPEFLIYFQGTGAADDSGLPNDRFFAVRPEGSVSTLKIQRTERGDSAVYLCASSSHGETDTQYFGPGTRLTVL.